This is a list of T cell receptor beta chains from one sample in a study of T cell responses to AZD1222 COVID-19 vaccine. Generated by immunoSEQ multiplex PCR, the TCRdb table keeps only in-frame clones and is missing some. This table holds about 180,000 clones, more than 80% found once. Sequences were derived from peripheral blood, sampled on day 0 of AZD1222 vaccination. The receptors originated from an adult in good health. The CDR3 runs from the conserved cysteine through the conserved F or W. The order of the fields is J gene, V gene, CDR3 protein.

j_gene: TRBJ1-6; v_gene: TRBV7-2; CDR3aa: CASSLDRAGNSPLHF
j_gene: TRBJ1-2; v_gene: TRBV9; CDR3aa: CASSVITGGGVKGYTF
j_gene: TRBJ2-1; v_gene: TRBV9; CDR3aa: CASSMGLAADNEQFF
j_gene: TRBJ2-6; v_gene: TRBV3-1/TRBV3-2; CDR3aa: CASSQDLGGLLSGANVLTF
j_gene: TRBJ2-7; v_gene: TRBV10-3; CDR3aa: CAISWTGPHEQYF
j_gene: TRBJ1-4; v_gene: TRBV4-1; CDR3aa: CASSQLDRDYEKLFF
j_gene: TRBJ2-7; v_gene: TRBV2; CDR3aa: CASRGQATGEQYF
j_gene: TRBJ2-2; v_gene: TRBV6-5; CDR3aa: CASSIQGAVGELFF
j_gene: TRBJ1-1; v_gene: TRBV6-5; CDR3aa: CASSLLEAFF
j_gene: TRBJ2-1; v_gene: TRBV12-3/TRBV12-4; CDR3aa: CASNRDSYNEQFF
j_gene: TRBJ2-7; v_gene: TRBV19; CDR3aa: CASSPGQGAYEQYF
j_gene: TRBJ2-5; v_gene: TRBV9; CDR3aa: CASSASDRGGGETQYF
j_gene: TRBJ2-3; v_gene: TRBV12-5; CDR3aa: CASGLGLVGTDTQYF
j_gene: TRBJ2-1; v_gene: TRBV18; CDR3aa: CASSPGTGGSGEQFF
j_gene: TRBJ2-1; v_gene: TRBV27; CDR3aa: CASSLIGNEQFF
j_gene: TRBJ2-3; v_gene: TRBV20-1; CDR3aa: CSASLGAGDHYTDTQYF
j_gene: TRBJ2-1; v_gene: TRBV28; CDR3aa: CASNIDTGLVFGEQFF
j_gene: TRBJ2-3; v_gene: TRBV7-8; CDR3aa: CASSLAITDTQYF
j_gene: TRBJ2-7; v_gene: TRBV25-1; CDR3aa: CATRAGGSYEQYF
j_gene: TRBJ1-6; v_gene: TRBV9; CDR3aa: CASSQGQGSSPLHF
j_gene: TRBJ1-2; v_gene: TRBV27; CDR3aa: CASSLNGNGYTF
j_gene: TRBJ2-3; v_gene: TRBV6-1; CDR3aa: CASSETWGRTDTQYF
j_gene: TRBJ2-7; v_gene: TRBV15; CDR3aa: CATNPGGSAREQYF
j_gene: TRBJ2-1; v_gene: TRBV7-2; CDR3aa: CASSSGLAGGFGSYNEQFF
j_gene: TRBJ1-6; v_gene: TRBV10-3; CDR3aa: CAILVGTAPGSPLHF
j_gene: TRBJ2-4; v_gene: TRBV3-1/TRBV3-2; CDR3aa: CASSQLAGKNIQYF
j_gene: TRBJ1-5; v_gene: TRBV6-4; CDR3aa: CASSEQGYSNQPQHF
j_gene: TRBJ2-7; v_gene: TRBV5-1; CDR3aa: CASSLMASGGYEQYF
j_gene: TRBJ1-5; v_gene: TRBV7-9; CDR3aa: CASSLWGTGGNNSNQPQHF
j_gene: TRBJ2-3; v_gene: TRBV5-1; CDR3aa: CARHPGLAGGSASTDTQYF
j_gene: TRBJ1-6; v_gene: TRBV2; CDR3aa: CASSERGWYSPLHF
j_gene: TRBJ1-1; v_gene: TRBV7-9; CDR3aa: CASSPDSSEAFF
j_gene: TRBJ1-5; v_gene: TRBV19; CDR3aa: CASTKRQGLDQPQHF
j_gene: TRBJ1-1; v_gene: TRBV7-9; CDR3aa: CASSLGQGASGNTEAFF
j_gene: TRBJ1-5; v_gene: TRBV7-8; CDR3aa: CASSWAVNSNQPQHF
j_gene: TRBJ2-3; v_gene: TRBV6-4; CDR3aa: CASSPDYRTDTQYF
j_gene: TRBJ2-1; v_gene: TRBV7-7; CDR3aa: CASSLKTSGRNNEQFF
j_gene: TRBJ2-2; v_gene: TRBV5-1; CDR3aa: CASSLGSGGPTGELFF
j_gene: TRBJ1-2; v_gene: TRBV9; CDR3aa: CASSVGDRGSYGYTF
j_gene: TRBJ1-1; v_gene: TRBV7-2; CDR3aa: CASSSGPFDTEAFF
j_gene: TRBJ1-5; v_gene: TRBV24-1; CDR3aa: CATSMWGENQPQHF
j_gene: TRBJ1-1; v_gene: TRBV7-9; CDR3aa: CASSLDRGAITEAFF
j_gene: TRBJ1-3; v_gene: TRBV3-1/TRBV3-2; CDR3aa: CASSQEGLSNTIYF
j_gene: TRBJ2-1; v_gene: TRBV27; CDR3aa: CASSLIASGGGEQFF
j_gene: TRBJ1-1; v_gene: TRBV20-1; CDR3aa: CGVRGVTEAFF
j_gene: TRBJ1-6; v_gene: TRBV4-1; CDR3aa: CASRANIFEGLRESPLHF
j_gene: TRBJ2-1; v_gene: TRBV14; CDR3aa: CASSYEYRGDNEQFF
j_gene: TRBJ2-4; v_gene: TRBV12-1; CDR3aa: CASSFSAGGLYIQYF
j_gene: TRBJ1-3; v_gene: TRBV18; CDR3aa: CASSPAGGSGNTIYF
j_gene: TRBJ1-2; v_gene: TRBV9; CDR3aa: CASSRGQNNYGYTF
j_gene: TRBJ1-3; v_gene: TRBV6-2/TRBV6-3; CDR3aa: CASSFSPSSGNTIYF
j_gene: TRBJ2-7; v_gene: TRBV15; CDR3aa: CATSSTHRALSSYEQYF
j_gene: TRBJ2-3; v_gene: TRBV6-5; CDR3aa: CASSFSSGSSTDTQYF
j_gene: TRBJ2-2; v_gene: TRBV9; CDR3aa: CASSVGRGLGELFF
j_gene: TRBJ1-2; v_gene: TRBV18; CDR3aa: CASSPLNTDPGYTF